What follows are 31 T cell receptor beta chains derived from one specimen sequenced in a study of CXCR3-negative and CXCR3-positive naive CD8 T cells. It was by 5' RACE with UMI labels that the TRB cDNA libraries were prepared. For each CDR3 protein, TCRdb gives one entry from its re-call of the 5' RACE reads, without DNA. This table holds tens of thousands of distinct CDR3 sequences. The specimen sequenced was naive CXCR3- CD8+ T cells from blood. Subset meaning: CD45RO-CCR7+CD27+CD95- naive CD8+ T cells lacking CXCR3 (TNR3-). The receptor set was obtained from a human donor in good health. Some clones in this sample may be carry-over from other donors' samples.

The chain combines TRBV6-4 with TRBJ1-1; TCRdb returns TRBD1, unconfirmable since there is no DNA. Germline CDR1 reads MRHNA; CDR2 reads SNTAGT. The CDR3 runs 17 residues. CDR3 residues: CASSDSSGDYFNTEAFF.

The chain joins TRBV4-1 to TRBJ2-7. Germline CDR1 MGHRA, CDR2 YSYEKL. This CDR3 contains 14 residues. CDR3 protein: CASSQDQGSYEQYF.

The rearrangement links TRBV12-3 or TRBV12-4 to TRBJ2-5; TCRdb picks TRBD1, but there is no DNA to check that call. This CDR3 region has 14 residues. This CDR3 reads CASSQTGVTGTQYF.

This chain links TRBV29-1 with TRBJ1-3. CDR3 length equals 13 residues. Per the germline V gene, CDR1 is SQVTM and CDR2 is ANQGSEA. The CDR3 sequence: CSVTAGSGNTIYF.

J is TRBJ1-2 and V is TRBV19; TCRdb calls TRBD1, which cannot be checked without DNA. Germline V gene sequence: CDR1 LNHDA, CDR2 SQIVND (reference sequence). This CDR3 comprises 17 residues. The CDR3 loop is CASTIGQGIRKGYGYTF.

V usage is TRBV20-1 and J usage is TRBJ2-5; TCRdb designates TRBD2, a call that cannot be tested without DNA. Germline V CDR1 and CDR2: DFQATT, SNEGSKA (reference sequence). CDR3 length: 16 amino acids. The CDR3 loop reads CSARDIIGLAPETQYF.

The V gene is TRBV7-9, the J gene TRBJ2-3; absent DNA, TCRdb's TRBD1 call cannot be checked. The CDR3 has 13 amino acids. Germline V gene sequence: CDR1 SEHNR, CDR2 FQNEAQ (reference sequence). CDR3 loop: CASSLPGDVTQYF.

The rearrangement links TRBV29-1 to TRBJ2-1. Germline V gene data show CDR1 as SQVTM and CDR2 as ANQGSEA. The CDR3 loop spans 12 amino acids. The CDR3 loop is CSVLGLYNEQFF.

The rearrangement uses TRBV7-2 and TRBJ2-7; there is no DNA to check the TCRdb D call of TRBD1. This CDR3 contains 16 residues. Germline lookup yields CDR1 SGHTA and CDR2 FQGNSA. The CDR3 is CASSSEAGLISYEQYF.

This clonotype is deemed medium-sized by its frequency. V is TRBV30 and J is TRBJ2-1. This CDR3 has 14 amino acids. Germline lookup yields CDR1 GTSNPN and CDR2 SVGIG (reference sequence). CDR3 sequence: CAWTGWGSYNEQFF.

V and J are TRBV28 and TRBJ2-2. Germline loops: CDR1 MDHEN, CDR2 SYDVKM. The CDR3 totals 13 residues. CDR3 protein: CASSFGDTGELFF.

The chain joins TRBV11-3 to TRBJ2-1; TCRdb indicates TRBD2, and absent DNA this call remains unverified. Germline assignment: CDR1 SGHNT and CDR2 YENEEA. The CDR3 is 15 amino acids. CDR3 loop: CASSPGLVSGHEQFF.

V usage is TRBV6-5 and J usage is TRBJ2-5; TCRdb gives TRBD1 as the D gene, but with no DNA this cannot be confirmed. CDR3 length: 13 amino acids. Germline CDR1 reads MNHEY; CDR2 reads SVGAGI. The CDR3: CASSFYREETQYF.

The rearrangement links TRBV28 to TRBJ2-1. This CDR3 is built from 12 residues. Germline CDR1 and CDR2: MDHEN and SYDVKM. CDR3: CASSLVMNEQFF.

The rearrangement links TRBV10-1 to TRBJ1-2. This CDR3 is 12 amino acids long. Germline lookup yields CDR1 WNHNN and CDR2 SYGVQD (reference sequence). CDR3 protein: CATRRSEDGYTF.

This rearrangement joins TRBV6-2 or TRBV6-3 to TRBJ2-7. Germline V gives CDR1 MNHEY, CDR2 SVGEGT. This CDR3 spans 14 amino acids. Here the CDR3 reads CASSYRRIPYEQYF.

The chain couples TRBV7-6 to TRBJ2-2; there is no DNA to check the TCRdb D call of TRBD2. Germline V gene sequence: CDR1 SGHVS, CDR2 FNYEAQ. This CDR3 is 17 amino acids long. CDR3 residues: CASSSHLTSGEAGELFF.

The chain combines TRBV15 with TRBJ1-4; the TRBD1 assignment by TCRdb is unverifiable without DNA. This CDR3 is built from 15 residues. Germline V lookup: CDR1 LNHNV, CDR2 YYDKDF (reference sequence). CDR3 in amino acids: CATSREGVWNEKLFF.

The chain recombines TRBV29-1 with TRBJ2-4; the D gene TCRdb calls, TRBD1, cannot be checked with no DNA. The CDR3 consists of 17 residues. Per germline, CDR1 SQVTM and CDR2 ANQGSEA. The CDR3 reads CSVGAAEGFLAKNIQYF. The full variable domain, completed using reference TRBV29-1 and TRBJ2-4, is SAVISQKPSRDICQRGTSLTIQCQVDSQVTMMFWYRQQPGQSLTLIATANQGSEATYESGFVIDKFPISRPNLTFSTLTVSNMSPEDSSIYLCSVGAAEGFLAKNIQYFGAGTRLSVL.

This chain connects TRBV29-1 to TRBJ1-2; with no DNA, the TCRdb D assignment of TRBD1 cannot be verified. The CDR3 runs to 13 residues. Germline assignment: CDR1 SQVTM and CDR2 ANQGSEA. CDR3 region: CSVRTAPNYGYTF. Together with reference TRBV29-1 and TRBJ1-2, the CDR3 gives the full variable domain: SAVISQKPSRDICQRGTSLTIQCQVDSQVTMMFWYRQQPGQSLTLIATANQGSEATYESGFVIDKFPISRPNLTFSTLTVSNMSPEDSSIYLCSVRTAPNYGYTFGSGTRLTVV.

The gene calls are TRBV29-1 and TRBJ2-3; absent DNA, TCRdb's TRBD1 call cannot be checked. Germline V CDR1 and CDR2: SQVTM, ANQGSEA. The CDR3 has 15 residues. The CDR3 sequence is CSGAGGDRRGDTQYF.

CDR3 sequence reads: CAIRDTLNTEAFF. The chain is built from TRBV19 and TRBJ1-1; the D gene TCRdb calls, TRBD1, cannot be checked with no DNA. The CDR3 is 13 amino acids. CDR1 and CDR2 from the germline V gene are LNHDA and SQIVND (reference sequence).

The CDR3 loop reads CASSQGRPLSGANVLTF. The rearrangement links TRBV4-3 to TRBJ2-6; TCRdb outputs TRBD2, but without DNA this stays unchecked. Germline V gene sequence: CDR1 LGHNA, CDR2 YSLEER. CDR3 length: 17 amino acids.

The chain combines TRBV10-2 with TRBJ1-2. This CDR3 is 15 amino acids long. Germline-derived CDR1 and CDR2 are WSHSY and SAAADI. The CDR3 sequence is CASSEGGRAPEGYTF.

This chain joins TRBV29-1 and TRBJ2-7; the TCRdb call, TRBD2, lacks DNA for checking. The CDR3 consists of 12 residues. Per the germline V gene, CDR1 is SQVTM and CDR2 is ANQGSEA. The CDR3 sequence is CSVTGVAHEQYF.

V is TRBV20-1 and J is TRBJ2-4; no DNA is available, so the TRBD2 call from TCRdb remains unchecked. CDR3 length: 13 residues. Looked up from germline, CDR1 is DFQATT and CDR2 is SNEGSKA (reference sequence). This CDR3 reads CSASMWRVDIQYF.

This chain uses TRBV18 with TRBJ2-3; TCRdb names TRBD1, which stays unverified in the absence of DNA. Germline assignment: CDR1 KGHSH and CDR2 LQKENI. The CDR3 consists of 14 residues. The CDR3 loop reads CASSPTGGTDTQYF. The full variable domain, with the rest looked up from reference TRBV18 and TRBJ2-3, is NAGVMQNPRHLVRRRGQEARLRCSPMKGHSHVYWYRQLPEEGLKFMVYLQKENIIDESGMPKERFSAEFPKEGPSILRIQQVVRGDSAAYFCASSPTGGTDTQYFGPGTRLTVL.

The chain employs TRBV29-1 and TRBJ1-1. The germline CDR1 and CDR2 sequences are SQVTM and ANQGSEA. The CDR3 has 12 amino acids. The CDR3 spells CSAEGQVTEAFF.

The chain couples TRBV29-1 to TRBJ1-1. From germline, CDR1 is SQVTM and CDR2 ANQGSEA. The CDR3 is 12 amino acids. The CDR3 reads CSATEYTFEAFF.

This rearrangement joins TRBV5-6 to TRBJ2-5. The CDR3 length is 12 residues. From germline, CDR1 is SGHDT and CDR2 YYEEEE. CDR3 region: CASSLGQETQYF.

The rearrangement links TRBV11-2 to TRBJ2-7; TCRdb returns TRBD1, unconfirmable since there is no DNA. The CDR3 has 15 amino acids. Germline V lookup: CDR1 SGHAT, CDR2 FQNNGV. The CDR3 region is CASSPPDRGIHEQYF.